This TCR beta chain was retrieved from a study of shared clonotypes between healthy human individuals. Germline V gene data show CDR1 as SEHNR and CDR2 as FQNEAQ (reference sequence). The junction had 6 bases not matched to a gene; V was cut back by 1 base and J by 4 bases. This CDR3 has 16 amino acids. Donors, healthy HIV-negative adults, lacked recent acute infections or vaccinations. Samples left unsorted employed about 90 million PBMCs for genomic DNA. For each subset, genomic DNA was distributed in equal portions over several immunoSEQ plates. Ten immunoSEQ deep assay plates were used by the authors to sequence unsorted PBMC DNA. Sequencing used immunoSEQ multiplex PCR; TCRdb keeps in-frame clones, though not all of them. The sample has around 450,000 clones, roughly 80% seen once.

The sequenced material came from PBMCs. V gene TRBV7-9 combines with J gene TRBJ2-3, with TRBD2 matching over 9 bases. The receptor comes from a middle-aged woman in good health. Some clones in this sample may be carry-over from other donors' samples. The CDR3 DNA reads TGTGCCAGCAGCTTAGGGGTAGCGGGAGCCCCAGATACGCAGTATTTT. Protein sequence: CASSLGVAGAPDTQYF.